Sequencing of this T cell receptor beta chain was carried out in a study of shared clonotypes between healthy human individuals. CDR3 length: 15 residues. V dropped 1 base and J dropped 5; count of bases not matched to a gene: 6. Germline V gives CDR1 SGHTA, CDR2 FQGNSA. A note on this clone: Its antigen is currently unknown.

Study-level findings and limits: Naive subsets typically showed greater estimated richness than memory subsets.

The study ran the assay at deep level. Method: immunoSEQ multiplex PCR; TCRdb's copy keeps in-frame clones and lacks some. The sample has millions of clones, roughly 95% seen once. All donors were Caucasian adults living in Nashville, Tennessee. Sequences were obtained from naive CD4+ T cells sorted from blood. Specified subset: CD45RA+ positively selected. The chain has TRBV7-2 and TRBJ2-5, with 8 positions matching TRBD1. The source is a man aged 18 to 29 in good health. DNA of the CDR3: TGTGCCAGCAGCTTAGGGACAGGGACCGAGGAGACCCAGTACTTC. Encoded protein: CASSLGTGTEETQYF.